Listed below are T cell receptor beta chains from one sample, sequenced in a study of breast tumors, draining lymph nodes, adjacent tissues. TCRdb re-called the multiplex PCR reads with MiXCR, one entry per CDR3 protein. This sample has approximately 230,000 distinct CDR3 sequences; about 34% occur once, and the top ten carry approximately 3.3%. The sequencing input was axillary lymph node tissue. These receptors all come from a female donor with breast cancer. Some clones in this sample may be carry-over from other donors' samples. The CDR3 runs from the conserved cysteine through the conserved F or W. D genes are given only for firm matches. The size of a clone is reported for some rows only, either as once, few or many, or as a class for expanded clones.

J: TRBJ2-3; size: many; length: 14; V: TRBV7-7; D: .; DNA: TGTGCTAGCAGCTTAGGGGTTGGCGCAGATACGCAGTATTTT; CDR3: CASSLGVGADTQYF
J: TRBJ1-5; size: .; length: 17; V: TRBV7-2; D: .; DNA: TGTTCCAGCAGCTTGTACCGACAGAGATATAGCAATCAGCCCCAGCATTTT; CDR3: CSSSLYRQRYSNQPQHF
J: TRBJ2-7; size: many; length: 13; V: TRBV5-1; D: TRBD2; DNA: TGCGCCAGCAGATTAGCGGGAGTGGTTGAGCAGTACTTC; CDR3: CASRLAGVVEQYF
J: TRBJ2-3; size: many; length: 16; V: TRBV9; D: .; DNA: TGTGCCAGCAGCGTAGATGGAACCCACTTCACAGATACGCAGTATTTT; CDR3: CASSVDGTHFTDTQYF
J: TRBJ1-5; size: .; length: 15; V: TRBV2; D: .; DNA: TGTGCCAGCAGTGGGGAGGGGGGCGCCGGTCAGCCCCAGCATTTT; CDR3: CASSGEGGAGQPQHF
J: TRBJ2-1; size: .; length: 16; V: TRBV7-3; D: .; DNA: TGTGCCAGCAGCTTACGCCCCGGGACTGATAACAATGAGCAGTTCTTC; CDR3: CASSLRPGTDNNEQFF
J: TRBJ1-2; size: .; length: 16; V: TRBV15; D: TRBD1; DNA: TGTGCCACCAGCAGAGCCTGGGACAGGGGTTTAGCTGGAAACACCTTC; CDR3: CATSRAWDRGLAGNTF
J: TRBJ1-2; size: .; length: 14; V: TRBV6-5; D: .; DNA: TGTGCCAGCAGTTATGGGTCCTCTAACTATGGCTACACCTTC; CDR3: CASSYGSSNYGYTF
J: TRBJ2-5; size: many; length: 12; V: TRBV20-1; D: .; DNA: TGCAGTGCTTCAGTTTTTCAAGAGACCCAGTACTTC; CDR3: CSASVFQETQYF
J: TRBJ1-2; size: many; length: 14; V: TRBV4-3; D: TRBD1; DNA: TGCGCCAGCAGCCAAACCAGGGGGGACTATGGCTACACCTTC; CDR3: CASSQTRGDYGYTF
J: TRBJ2-3; size: many; length: 14; V: TRBV2; D: TRBD2; DNA: TGTGCCAGCAGCCCACTAGCGGGAGGGGGGACGCAGTATTTT; CDR3: CASSPLAGGGTQYF
J: TRBJ2-1; size: .; length: 14; V: TRBV20-1; D: TRBD1; DNA: TGCAGTGCGCAGGGACAGAACCTCTACACTGAGCAGTTCTTC; CDR3: CSAQGQNLYTEQFF
J: TRBJ1-2; size: many; length: 14; V: TRBV12-3/TRBV12-4; D: TRBD1; DNA: TGTGCCAGCAGTCGGACAGGGGCGAACTATGGCTACACCTTC; CDR3: CASSRTGANYGYTF
J: TRBJ2-7; size: many; length: 16; V: TRBV5-1; D: .; DNA: TGCGCCAGCAGCTTGGCCGGAACGATCCCATCCTACGAGCAGTACTTC; CDR3: CASSLAGTIPSYEQYF
J: TRBJ2-3; size: many; length: 12; V: TRBV29-1; D: .; DNA: TGCAGCGTTAAGGAGGCCCTGGGGACGCAGTATTTT; CDR3: CSVKEALGTQYF
J: TRBJ2-5; size: many; length: 15; V: TRBV12-3/TRBV12-4; D: .; DNA: TGTGCCAGCAGTTTAGCTGGGACTGGGTTTCGGACCCAGTACTTC; CDR3: CASSLAGTGFRTQYF
J: TRBJ2-3; size: many; length: 15; V: TRBV6-5; D: TRBD2; DNA: TGTGCCAGCAGTTACAGGCTAGCGGCCACAGATACGCAGTATTTT; CDR3: CASSYRLAATDTQYF
J: TRBJ1-5; size: many; length: 13; V: TRBV19; D: TRBD1; DNA: TGTGCCAGTGGGGGACAGGGTGCTCAGCCCCAGCATTTT; CDR3: CASGGQGAQPQHF
J: TRBJ2-7; size: many; length: 17; V: TRBV7-6; D: .; DNA: TGTGCCAGCAGCCCCGCCTTTGGGGACCCGAGCTCCTACGAGCAGTACTTC; CDR3: CASSPAFGDPSSYEQYF
J: TRBJ2-7; size: many; length: 13; V: TRBV7-8; D: .; DNA: TGTGCCAGCAGCTTAGCGCAGGTCTACGAGCAGTACTTC; CDR3: CASSLAQVYEQYF
J: TRBJ2-1; size: .; length: 15; V: TRBV7-3; D: TRBD2; DNA: TGTGCCAGCAGAATAGTCAATAGCGGGAACAATGAGCAGTTCTTC; CDR3: CASRIVNSGNNEQFF
J: TRBJ1-5; size: .; length: 14; V: TRBV7-2; D: TRBD1; DNA: TGTGCCAGCAGCATGCAGGGGGAAAATCAGCCCCAGCATTTT; CDR3: CASSMQGENQPQHF
J: TRBJ2-7; size: .; length: 14; V: TRBV6-2/TRBV6-3; D: TRBD2; DNA: TGTGCCAGCAGTACGCTAGCGGGAGTCTGGGAGCAGTACTTC; CDR3: CASSTLAGVWEQYF
J: TRBJ2-5; size: many; length: 13; V: TRBV7-7; D: .; DNA: TGTGCTAGCAGCTTAGACAGAGGGGAGACCCAGTACTTC; CDR3: CASSLDRGETQYF
J: TRBJ1-5; size: many; length: 14; V: TRBV2; D: .; DNA: TGTGCCAGCAGTGAACAGGGCAGGGTGGAGCCCCAGCATTTT; CDR3: CASSEQGRVEPQHF
J: TRBJ2-7; size: many; length: 14; V: TRBV2; D: TRBD2; DNA: TGTGCCAGCAGTGGGACTAGCGGTTCCTCGAGCAGGTACTTC; CDR3: CASSGTSGSSSRYF
J: TRBJ1-4; size: .; length: 13; V: TRBV11-2; D: TRBD1; DNA: TGTGCCAGCACCAATCGACAGGGGCAAAATCAGTTTTTT; CDR3: CASTNRQGQNQFF
J: TRBJ1-2; size: many; length: 14; V: TRBV24-1; D: .; DNA: TGTGCCACCAGTGATTCAGGGGCCTCTCTCGGCTACACCTTC; CDR3: CATSDSGASLGYTF
J: TRBJ2-3; size: many; length: 14; V: TRBV19; D: TRBD2; DNA: TGTGCCAGTAGCGGGAGGGGGGGCACAGATACGCAGTATTTT; CDR3: CASSGRGGTDTQYF
J: TRBJ1-3; size: few; length: 15; V: TRBV5-4; D: .; DNA: TGTGCCAGCAGCCCGGACTCAGGGCCTGGAAACACCATATATTTT; CDR3: CASSPDSGPGNTIYF
J: TRBJ2-3; size: .; length: 15; V: TRBV24-1; D: .; DNA: TGTGCCACCAGTTTTCAGCCCAGAAGCACAGATACGCAGTATTTT; CDR3: CATSFQPRSTDTQYF
J: TRBJ2-2; size: many; length: 15; V: TRBV4-3; D: TRBD1; DNA: TGCGCCAGCAGTCCTGACAGGGTGGGCACCGGGGAGCTGTTTTTT; CDR3: CASSPDRVGTGELFF
J: TRBJ2-2; size: .; length: 16; V: TRBV11-2; D: TRBD2; DNA: TGTGCCAGCAGCTGGCCCCCCCGGACTAGCGGGGGGGAGCTGTTTTTT; CDR3: CASSWPPRTSGGELFF
J: TRBJ1-2; size: .; length: 16; V: TRBV7-2; D: .; DNA: TGTGCCAGCAGCCCTAGAGGGGCGGCGTCAAACTATGGCCACACCTTC; CDR3: CASSPRGAASNYGHTF
J: TRBJ1-4; size: many; length: 13; V: TRBV2; D: TRBD1; DNA: TGTGCCAGCATCCGGGACAGTAATGAAAAACTGTTTTTT; CDR3: CASIRDSNEKLFF
J: TRBJ2-5; size: many; length: 13; V: TRBV20-1; D: .; DNA: TGCAGTGCAGGTGGCCAGAGCCAAGAGACCCAGTACTTC; CDR3: CSAGGQSQETQYF
J: TRBJ2-3; size: .; length: 15; V: TRBV7-9; D: .; DNA: TGTGCCAGCAGCCGACAGTTCTTTGGAAGGGATACGCAGTATTTT; CDR3: CASSRQFFGRDTQYF
J: TRBJ1-2; size: once; length: 15; V: TRBV24-1; D: TRBD1; DNA: TGTGCCACCAGTGATCGGACAGGGGGCATCTATGGCTACACCTTC; CDR3: CATSDRTGGIYGYTF
J: TRBJ2-1; size: .; length: 13; V: TRBV18; D: .; DNA: TGTGCCAGCACAACGGGGAGCTACAATGAGCAGTTCTTC; CDR3: CASTTGSYNEQFF
J: TRBJ2-2; size: .; length: 16; V: TRBV3-1; D: TRBD2; DNA: TGTGCCAGCAGCCAAGCGGGCGGGGGGAACACCGGGGAGCTGTTTTTT; CDR3: CASSQAGGGNTGELFF
J: TRBJ2-5; size: many; length: 15; V: TRBV7-6; D: .; DNA: TGTGCCAGCAGCCTGACAGCTCAGGAGGGAGAGACCCAGTACTTC; CDR3: CASSLTAQEGETQYF
J: TRBJ2-1; size: many; length: 15; V: TRBV9; D: .; DNA: TGTGCCAGCAGCGTAGGTGGTACCCCTGGCAATGAGCAGTTCTTC; CDR3: CASSVGGTPGNEQFF
J: TRBJ1-6; size: many; length: 13; V: TRBV19; D: .; DNA: TGTGCCAGTAGTAAGGAGGTGGAATCACCCCTCCACTTT; CDR3: CASSKEVESPLHF
J: TRBJ2-5; size: .; length: 18; V: TRBV5-1; D: .; DNA: TGCACCAGCAGCTTGGTGGTCTCGACGTTCAAAACCCAAGAGACCCAGTACTTC; CDR3: CTSSLVVSTFKTQETQYF
J: TRBJ2-5; size: many; length: 17; V: TRBV7-8; D: TRBD2; DNA: TGTGCCAGCAGCGGCAAACGACTAGCGGGTCAGCAAGAGCCCCAGTACTTC; CDR3: CASSGKRLAGQQEPQYF
J: TRBJ2-2; size: many; length: 12; V: TRBV5-1; D: .; DNA: TGCGCCAGCAGGGAGCAGACCGGGGAGCTGTTTTTT; CDR3: CASREQTGELFF
J: TRBJ1-2; size: .; length: 13; V: TRBV10-2; D: TRBD1; DNA: TGCGCCAGCCGAGGACAGGGTGGTCCTGGCTACACCTTC; CDR3: CASRGQGGPGYTF